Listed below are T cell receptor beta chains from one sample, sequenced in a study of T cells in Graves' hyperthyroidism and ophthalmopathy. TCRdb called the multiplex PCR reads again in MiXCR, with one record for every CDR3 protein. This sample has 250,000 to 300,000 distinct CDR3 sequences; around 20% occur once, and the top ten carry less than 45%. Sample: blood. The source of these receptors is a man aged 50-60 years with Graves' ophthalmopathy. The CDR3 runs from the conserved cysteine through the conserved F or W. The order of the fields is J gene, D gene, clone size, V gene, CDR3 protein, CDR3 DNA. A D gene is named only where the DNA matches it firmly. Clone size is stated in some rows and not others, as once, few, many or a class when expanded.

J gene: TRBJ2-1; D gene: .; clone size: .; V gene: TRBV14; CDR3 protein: CASSQDLEGKQFF; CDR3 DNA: TGTGCCAGCAGCCAAGATTTGGAGGGAAAGCAGTTCTTC
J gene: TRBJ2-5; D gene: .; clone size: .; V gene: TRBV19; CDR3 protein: CASQVSPGGGETQYF; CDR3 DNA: TGTGCCAGCCAAGTATCCCCAGGGGGAGGAGAGACCCAGTACTTC
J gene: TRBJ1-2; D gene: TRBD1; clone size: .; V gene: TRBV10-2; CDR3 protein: CASSSTGDYGYTF; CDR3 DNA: TGCGCCAGCAGTTCAACAGGGGACTATGGCTACACCTTC
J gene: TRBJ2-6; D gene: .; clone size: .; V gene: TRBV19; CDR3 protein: CASSIRGQKYSGANVLTF; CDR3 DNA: TGTGCCAGTAGTATTAGAGGACAGAAATACTCTGGGGCCAACGTCCTGACTTTC
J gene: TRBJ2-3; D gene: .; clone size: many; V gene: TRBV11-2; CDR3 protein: CASSPFHGADTQYF; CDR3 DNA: TGTGCCAGCAGCCCCTTCCACGGGGCAGATACGCAGTATTTT
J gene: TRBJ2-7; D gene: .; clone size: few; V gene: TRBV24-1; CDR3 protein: CATSDDLVDEQYF; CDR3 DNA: TGTGCCACCAGTGATGACTTGGTGGACGAGCAGTACTTC
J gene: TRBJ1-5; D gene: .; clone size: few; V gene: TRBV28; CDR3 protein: CASSLPTPGPQHF; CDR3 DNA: TGTGCCAGCAGTTTACCCACCCCAGGGCCCCAGCATTTT
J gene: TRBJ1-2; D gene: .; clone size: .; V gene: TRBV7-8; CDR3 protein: CASSMTAAAAGGYTF; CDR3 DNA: TGTGCCAGCAGCATGACAGCGGCTGCGGCGGGCGGCTACACCTTC
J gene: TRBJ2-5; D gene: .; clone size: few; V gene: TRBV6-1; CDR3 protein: CASSPSRPNQETQYF; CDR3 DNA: TGTGCCAGCAGCCCTTCAAGGCCGAACCAAGAGACCCAGTACTTC
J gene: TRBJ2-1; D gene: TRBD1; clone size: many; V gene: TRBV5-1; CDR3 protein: CASSGTGYRSYNEQFF; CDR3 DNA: TGCGCCAGCAGCGGGACAGGTTATCGCTCCTACAATGAGCAGTTCTTC
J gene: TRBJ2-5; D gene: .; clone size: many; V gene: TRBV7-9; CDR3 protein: CASSLARVIQETQYF; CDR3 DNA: TGTGCCAGCAGCTTGGCACGGGTGATCCAAGAGACCCAGTACTTC
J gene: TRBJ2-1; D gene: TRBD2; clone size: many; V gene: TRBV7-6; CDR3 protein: CASSSVAGGHNEQFF; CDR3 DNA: TGTGCCAGCAGCTCAGTAGCGGGGGGACACAATGAGCAGTTCTTC
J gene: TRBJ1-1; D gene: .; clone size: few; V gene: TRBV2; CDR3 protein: CASLRGAEAFF; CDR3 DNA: TGTGCCAGCTTACGGGGGGCTGAAGCTTTCTTT
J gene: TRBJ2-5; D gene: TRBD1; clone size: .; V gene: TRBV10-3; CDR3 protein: CAISGGQGDEYF; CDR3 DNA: TGTGCCATCAGTGGGGGACAGGGGGATGAGTACTTC
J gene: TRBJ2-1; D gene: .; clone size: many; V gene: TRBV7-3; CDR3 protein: CASSLLGGASRVGGTSSYNEQFF; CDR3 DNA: TGTGCCAGCAGCTTACTTGGGGGCGCGAGTAGGGTTGGCGGGACGAGCTCCTACAATGAGCAGTTCTTC
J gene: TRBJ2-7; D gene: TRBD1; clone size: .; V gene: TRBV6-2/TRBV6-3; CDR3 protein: CASSYLTGSSYEQYF; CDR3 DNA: TGTGCCAGCAGTTACTTGACAGGGAGCTCCTACGAGCAGTACTTC
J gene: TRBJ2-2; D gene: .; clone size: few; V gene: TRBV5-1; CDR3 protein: CASSLVGTGELFF; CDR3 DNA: TGCGCCAGCAGCTTGGTGGGAACCGGGGAGCTGTTTTTT
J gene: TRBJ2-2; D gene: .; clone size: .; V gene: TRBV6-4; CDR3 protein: CASPSTGELFF; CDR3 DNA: TGTGCCAGCCCTAGTACCGGGGAGCTGTTTTTT
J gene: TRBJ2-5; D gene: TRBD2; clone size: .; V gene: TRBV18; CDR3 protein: CASSPSLAGSGETQYF; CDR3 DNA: TGTGCCAGCTCACCAAGCCTAGCGGGATCCGGGGAGACCCAGTACTTC
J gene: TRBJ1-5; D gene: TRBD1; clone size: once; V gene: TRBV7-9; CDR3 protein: CASSPGTGRSNQPQHF; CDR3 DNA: TGTGCCAGCAGCCCCGGGACAGGGCGCAGCAATCAGCCCCAGCATTTT
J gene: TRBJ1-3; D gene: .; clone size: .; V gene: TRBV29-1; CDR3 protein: CSVEEWGAGNTIYF; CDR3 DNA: TGCAGCGTTGAGGAGTGGGGAGCTGGAAACACCATATATTTT
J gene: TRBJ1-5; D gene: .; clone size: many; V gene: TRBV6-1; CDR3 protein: CASSLGPSTPQHF; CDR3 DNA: TGTGCCAGCAGCCTCGGACCCTCCACGCCCCAGCATTTT
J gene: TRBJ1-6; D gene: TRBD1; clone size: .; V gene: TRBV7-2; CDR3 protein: CASSGDSGVNSPLHF; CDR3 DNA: TGTGCCAGCAGCGGGGACAGTGGGGTTAATTCACCCCTCCACTTT
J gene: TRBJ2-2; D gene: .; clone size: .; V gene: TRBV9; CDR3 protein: CASSVVFGELFF; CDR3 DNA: TGTGCCAGCAGCGTAGTTTTCGGGGAGCTGTTTTTT
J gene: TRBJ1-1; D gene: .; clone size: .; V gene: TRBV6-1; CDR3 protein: CASTGLGTEAFF; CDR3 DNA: TGTGCCAGCACAGGGCTTGGGACTGAAGCTTTCTTT
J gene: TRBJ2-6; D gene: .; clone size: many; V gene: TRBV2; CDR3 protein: CASTSLGARVTFPGANVLTF; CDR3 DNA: TGTGCCAGCACCTCCCTGGGGGCCAGGGTGACCTTTCCTGGGGCCAACGTCCTGACTTTC
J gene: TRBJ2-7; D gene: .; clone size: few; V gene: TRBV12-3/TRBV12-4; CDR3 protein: CASSPPGPSYEQYF; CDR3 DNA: TGTGCCAGCAGTCCCCCGGGACCCTCCTACGAGCAGTACTTC
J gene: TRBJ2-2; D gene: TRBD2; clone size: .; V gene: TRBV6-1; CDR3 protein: CARESSGRVGELFF; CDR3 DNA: TGTGCCAGAGAATCTAGCGGGAGGGTCGGGGAGCTGTTTTTT
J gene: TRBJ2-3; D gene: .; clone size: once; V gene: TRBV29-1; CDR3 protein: CSVEPVNTDTQYF; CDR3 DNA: TGCAGCGTTGAACCGGTAAACACAGATACGCAGTATTTT
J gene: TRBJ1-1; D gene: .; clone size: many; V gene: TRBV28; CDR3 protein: CASSLENTEAFF; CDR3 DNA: TGTGCCAGCAGTTTGGAAAACACTGAAGCTTTCTTT
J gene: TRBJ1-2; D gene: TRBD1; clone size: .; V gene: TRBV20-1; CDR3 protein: CSAFRTGHGYTF; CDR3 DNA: TGCAGTGCTTTCCGGACAGGGCATGGCTACACCTTC
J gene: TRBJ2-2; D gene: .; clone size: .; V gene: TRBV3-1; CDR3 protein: CASSQESVTGELFF; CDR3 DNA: TGTGCCAGCAGCCAAGAATCCGTAACCGGGGAGCTGTTTTTT
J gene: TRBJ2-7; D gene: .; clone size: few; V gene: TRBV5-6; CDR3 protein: CASSLDRAGEQYF; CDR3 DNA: TGTGCCAGCAGCTTGGACAGGGCCGGCGAGCAGTACTTC
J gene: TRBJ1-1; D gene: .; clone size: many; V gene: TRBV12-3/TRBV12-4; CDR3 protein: CASRQGGGNTEAFF; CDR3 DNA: TGTGCCAGCAGGCAGGGCGGGGGGAACACTGAAGCTTTCTTT
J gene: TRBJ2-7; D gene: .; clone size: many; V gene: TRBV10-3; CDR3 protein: CAISGQGNEQYF; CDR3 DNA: TGTGCCATCAGTGGGCAGGGCAACGAGCAGTACTTC
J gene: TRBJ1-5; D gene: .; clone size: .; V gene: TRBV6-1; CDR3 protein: CASSESGANNQPQHF; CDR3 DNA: TGTGCCAGCAGTGAATCAGGGGCGAACAATCAGCCCCAGCATTTT
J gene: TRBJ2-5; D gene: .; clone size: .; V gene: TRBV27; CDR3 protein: CASSHRVGETQYF; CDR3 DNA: TGTGCCAGCAGTCACAGGGTCGGGGAGACCCAGTACTTC
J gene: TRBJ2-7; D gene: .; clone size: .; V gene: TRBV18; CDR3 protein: CASSPPLQGRHEQYF; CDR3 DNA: TGTGCCAGCTCACCACCCTTACAGGGGAGGCACGAGCAGTACTTC
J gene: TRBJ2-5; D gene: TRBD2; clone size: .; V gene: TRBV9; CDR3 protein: CASSGPGLQETQYF; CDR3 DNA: TGTGCCAGCAGCGGACCGGGACTACAAGAGACCCAGTACTTC
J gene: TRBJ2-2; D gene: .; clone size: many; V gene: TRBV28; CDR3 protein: CASRAWGGANTGELFF; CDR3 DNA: TGTGCCAGCAGAGCTTGGGGCGGAGCGAACACCGGGGAGCTGTTTTTT
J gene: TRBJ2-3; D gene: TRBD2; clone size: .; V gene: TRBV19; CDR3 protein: CASKSTSGSKDTQYF; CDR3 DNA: TGTGCCAGTAAATCGACTAGCGGGAGTAAAGATACGCAGTATTTT
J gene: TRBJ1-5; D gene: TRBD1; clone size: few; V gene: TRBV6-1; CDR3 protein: CASSSLGQAYNQPQHF; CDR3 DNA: TGTGCCAGCAGCAGCTTAGGACAGGCCTACAATCAGCCCCAGCATTTT
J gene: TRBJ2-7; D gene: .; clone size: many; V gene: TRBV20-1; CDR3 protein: CSARLAPPNYEQYF; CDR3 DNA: TGCAGTGCTAGACTAGCGCCCCCAAACTACGAGCAGTACTTC
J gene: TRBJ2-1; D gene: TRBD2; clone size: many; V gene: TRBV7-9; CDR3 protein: CASSGAGGPLREQFF; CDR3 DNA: TGTGCCAGCAGTGGAGCGGGAGGGCCTCTAAGGGAGCAGTTCTTC
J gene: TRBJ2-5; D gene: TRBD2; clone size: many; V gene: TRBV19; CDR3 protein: CASSRTSGETQYF; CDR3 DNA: TGTGCCAGTAGCCGGACTAGCGGAGAGACCCAGTACTTC
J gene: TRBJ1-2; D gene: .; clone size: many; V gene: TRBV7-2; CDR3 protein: CASSLATAAGGYTF; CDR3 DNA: TGTGCCAGCAGCTTAGCGACGGCGGCGGGAGGCTACACCTTC
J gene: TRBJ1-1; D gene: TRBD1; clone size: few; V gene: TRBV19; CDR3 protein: CASSIRGQRNTEAFF; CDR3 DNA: TGTGCCAGTAGTATAAGGGGGCAGAGGAACACTGAAGCTTTCTTT
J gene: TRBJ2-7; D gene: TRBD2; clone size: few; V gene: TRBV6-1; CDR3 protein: CASSRRLAGVREQYF; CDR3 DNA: TGTGCCAGCAGTAGGAGACTAGCGGGAGTCAGGGAGCAGTACTTC
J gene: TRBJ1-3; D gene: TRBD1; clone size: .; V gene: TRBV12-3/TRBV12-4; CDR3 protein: CASSPGGADTIYF; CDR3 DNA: TGTGCCAGCAGTCCAGGGGGGGCGGACACCATATATTTT